These 29 T cell receptor beta chains were sequenced from one sample in a study of blood T cell repertoires in COVID-19. Profiled with immunoSEQ multiplex PCR; TCRdb holds only in-frame clones, not every one. The top ten clones hold around 9.1% of a sample with roughly 27,000 clones, approximately 90% of them seen once. Material: peripheral blood. The receptors derive from a man in his 60s with acute or convalescent COVID-19.

The chain joins TRBV4-1 to TRBJ2-5; TRBD2 aligns across 7 bases. From germline, CDR1 is MGHRA and CDR2 YSYEKL. The J segment lost 7 bases and the V segment lost 4 bases, leaving 9 bases of the junction unmatched. CDR3 length: 14 residues. The CDR3 DNA follows: TGCGCCAGCAGCCTCCTAGCGGCCCCGGGGACCCAGTACTTC. This encodes CASSLLAAPGTQYF.

The rearrangement uses TRBV9 and TRBJ1-1; 7 bases map to TRBD1. Germline trimming cut 4 bases from V and 10 bases from J; bases unmatched to any gene: 13. CDR3 length: 14 amino acids. In germline, CDR1 is SGDLS, CDR2 YYNGEE. This chain's CDR3 is CASSPSDRAWGAFF. The DNA for the CDR3 is TGTGCCAGCAGCCCTTCTGACAGGGCCTGGGGAGCTTTCTTT.

The rearrangement links TRBV7-2 to TRBJ1-1; the D gene is possibly TRBD1 (5 bases). V was trimmed by 5 bases and J by 3 bases, leaving 13 bases between them. Germline CDR1 and CDR2: SGHTA and FQGNSA. The CDR3 has 14 amino acids. Here the CDR3 DNA reads TGTGCCAGCAGCCCGACTAGAGGGGACACTGAAGCTTTCTTT. Residues: CASSPTRGDTEAFF.

The V call is TRBV3-1 (or the pseudogene TRBV3-2), the J call TRBJ1-2, with 9 bases matching TRBD1. V gave up 1 base and J gave up 8 bases; unmatched junction bases: 5. The germline CDR1 and CDR2 sequences are LGHDT and YNNKEL (reference sequence). This CDR3 spans 14 amino acids. The CDR3 DNA reads as TGTGCCAGCAGCCAAGTGACAGGGGGTCTCGGCTACACCTTC. Protein product: CASSQVTGGLGYTF.

This clone was observed a few times. This rearrangement joins TRBV5-5 to TRBJ1-6, with D possibly being TRBD1 (5 bases). Trimming took off 1 base at V and 7 bases at J, with 12 bases between the two ends. This CDR3 region has 15 residues. Per germline, CDR1 SGHKS and CDR2 YYEKEE (reference sequence). In DNA, the CDR3 is TGTGCCAGCAGCTTGAAAGGGGCGGAAAATTCACCCCTCCACTTT. It codes for CASSLKGAENSPLHF.

The V and J genes are TRBV4-2 and TRBJ1-3, with 9 bases fitting TRBD1. Germline trimming cut 4 bases from V and 3 bases from J; bases unmatched to any gene: 10. This CDR3 has 17 residues. In germline, CDR1 is LGHNA, CDR2 YNFKEQ. The CDR3, as DNA: TGTGCCAGCAGCCGTGGGGGACAGGGAACATTTGGAAACACCATATATTTT. Protein: CASSRGGQGTFGNTIYF.

This chain joins TRBV19 and TRBJ1-1; no definite D call. CDR1 and CDR2 from the germline V gene are LNHDA and SQIVND (reference sequence). V was shortened by 6 bases and J by 3 bases, with 11 bases between the two germline ends. CDR3 size: 13 residues. CDR3 nucleotide sequence: TGTGCCAGTAGCAGCGGGGTCTACACTGAAGCTTTCTTT. Encoded protein: CASSSGVYTEAFF.

The gene calls are TRBV7-2 and TRBJ1-2, with a tentative D call TRBD1 (6 bases). The CDR3 covers 15 residues. The germline CDR1 and CDR2 sequences are SGHTA and FQGNSA. The V end was cut by 1 base, the J end by 6 bases, with 15 bases between. For the CDR3, the DNA is TGTGCCAGCAGCTTAGTGCTGGGGGCATTCGATGGCTACACCTTC. Its translation: CASSLVLGAFDGYTF.

The chain combines TRBV18 with TRBJ1-5, with TRBD1 matching 8 bases. After removal of 3 bases from V and 0 bases from J, the junction contained 13 bases not matched to a gene. Germline V gives CDR1 KGHSH, CDR2 LQKENI. The CDR3 totals 19 residues. The CDR3: CASSPKDRGPTYSNQPQHF. DNA for the CDR3: TGTGCCAGCTCACCCAAAGACAGGGGCCCCACATATAGCAATCAGCCCCAGCATTTT.

V gene TRBV28 combines with J gene TRBJ2-2; possible D gene TRBD2, 6 bases. Germline CDR1 is MDHEN and CDR2 is SYDVKM. This CDR3 is 17 amino acids long. The V end was cut by 6 bases, the J end by 4 bases, with 21 bases between. The CDR3 region has the DNA TGTGCCAGCAGGGAGGTGGGGTCGGGGGATAGCACCGGGGAGCTGTTTTTT. Translation: CASREVGSGDSTGELFF.

This rearrangement joins TRBV6-5 to TRBJ1-5, with D possibly matching TRBD1 (6 bases). Germline assignment: CDR1 MNHEY and CDR2 SVGAGI. V was trimmed by 6 bases and J by 1 base, leaving 13 bases between them. The length of the CDR3 is 15 residues. This chain's CDR3 is CASSKQGRSNQPQHF. The CDR3 DNA reads TGTGCCAGCAGCAAACAGGGAAGGAGCAATCAGCCCCAGCATTTT.

The chain is built from TRBV5-1 and TRBJ2-7, with TRBD2 as a possible D gene (5 bases). Germline V CDR1 and CDR2: SGHRS, YFSETQ. The CDR3 length is 14 residues. V was trimmed by 1 base and J by 2 bases, leaving 10 bases between them. CDR3 in amino acids: CASSLIGRAYEQYF. In nucleotides, the CDR3 is TGCGCCAGCAGCTTGATAGGGAGAGCCTACGAGCAGTACTTC.

J is TRBJ1-2 and V is TRBV3-1 (or the pseudogene TRBV3-2); 10 nucleotides agree with TRBD1. V shed 2 bases, J shed 4 bases, and the junction held 7 bases outside the gene matches. The germline V gene has CDR1 LGHDT and CDR2 YNNKEL (reference sequence). The CDR3 contains 16 residues. CDR3 loop: CASSQRGDRGGYGYTF. The CDR3 region has the DNA TGTGCCAGCAGCCAAAGGGGGGACAGGGGCGGCTATGGCTACACCTTC.

V usage is TRBV30 and J usage is TRBJ2-1; 9 positions agree with TRBD1. The CDR3 extends over 14 amino acids. V shed 1 base, J shed 5 bases, and the junction held 3 bases outside the gene matches. The V gene's germline CDR1 is GTSNPN and CDR2 SVGIG (reference sequence). CDR3 bases: TGTGCCTGGAGTGCCGGGACAGGGAACAATGAGCAGTTCTTC. Amino acids: CAWSAGTGNNEQFF.

The DNA for the CDR3 is TGTGCCAGCAGCCAAGACAGGGTTACCAACACTGAAGCTTTCTTT. This translates into CASSQDRVTNTEAFF. The rearrangement joins TRBV4-2 to TRBJ1-1; weak D call: TRBD1 (5 bases). Germline loops: CDR1 LGHNA, CDR2 YNFKEQ. Trimming left V 0 bases short and J 2 bases short, with 10 bases between. CDR3 size: 15 residues.

V and J are TRBV28 and TRBJ1-3, with unresolved D. The CDR3 extends over 14 amino acids. Looked up from germline, CDR1 is MDHEN and CDR2 is SYDVKM. V lost 5 bases and J 7 bases, leaving 15 bases between the germline ends. The DNA for the CDR3 is TGTGCCAGCAGTCCCCGAGGGTCTTTCAACACCATATATTTT. Protein product: CASSPRGSFNTIYF.

The CDR3 sequence: CASSLDFLAGDQETQYF. CDR3 in DNA: TGTGCCAGCAGCTTGGATTTCTTAGCGGGGGACCAAGAGACCCAGTACTTC. The chain is built from TRBV5-6 and TRBJ2-5; 9 bases align to TRBD2. The ends lost 0 bases at V and 0 bases at J; junction bases unmatched: 6. Germline V gives CDR1 SGHDT, CDR2 YYEEEE. The length of the CDR3 is 17 residues.

V and J are TRBV3-1 (or the pseudogene TRBV3-2) and TRBJ1-2; 11 bases align to TRBD1. Per germline, CDR1 LGHDT and CDR2 YNNKEL (reference sequence). The CDR3 loop spans 16 amino acids. Unmatched junction bases numbered 8, after V lost 1 base and J lost 7 bases. CDR3 sequence (DNA): TGTGCCAGCAGCCAAGTGCCCGGGACAGGGGGTTCTGGCTACACCTTC. Translation: CASSQVPGTGGSGYTF.

V usage is TRBV7-2 and J usage is TRBJ1-5; D is unresolved. Germline V CDR1 and CDR2: SGHTA, FQGNSA. The CDR3 is made up of 15 amino acids. V was trimmed by 1 base and J by 9 bases, leaving 16 bases between them. DNA of the CDR3: TGTGCCAGCAGCTTAGGGAGACCAGACTCGGGGCCCCAGCATTTT. Translating gives CASSLGRPDSGPQHF.

In its sample, this clone was seen a few times. V is TRBV5-1 and J is TRBJ2-7; TRBD2 matches 10 bases. Germline CDR1 SGHRS, CDR2 YFSETQ. V lost 3 bases, J lost 2 bases, and 5 bases stayed unmatched. The CDR3 loop spans 15 amino acids. CDR3 region: CASSSLAGGTYEQYF. CDR3 sequence (DNA): TGCGCCAGCAGCTCCTTAGCGGGAGGCACCTACGAGCAGTACTTC.

This clone was seen only once. The chain has TRBV6-1 and TRBJ1-3; D not certain. The CDR3 has 14 residues. Trimming pared 1 base from V and 2 bases from J, leaving 6 bases between. Germline values: CDR1 MNHNS, CDR2 SASEGT. CDR3 loop: CASSEGRTGNTIYF. DNA for the CDR3: TGTGCCAGCAGTGAAGGTAGAACTGGAAACACCATATATTTT.

The chain has TRBV27 and TRBJ1-4, with 8 bases identical to TRBD1. Losses at the gene ends were 5 bases for V and 8 bases for J; bases not matched to a gene: 7. The CDR3 is 14 amino acids. Germline assignment: CDR1 MNHEY and CDR2 SMNVEV (reference sequence). CDR3 coding DNA: TGTGCCAGCAGTATTACAGGGGGGAGGGAAAAACTGTTTTTT. Translation gives CASSITGGREKLFF.

The chain links TRBV29-1 to TRBJ2-2, with a possible D match to TRBD1 (5 bases). This CDR3 spans 14 amino acids. Germline V gene lookup returns CDR1 SQVTM and CDR2 ANQGSEA. V lost 3 bases and J 0 bases, leaving 8 bases between the germline ends. CDR3 loop: CSVEAGTNTGELFF. CDR3 nucleotide sequence: TGCAGCGTTGAGGCAGGGACGAACACCGGGGAGCTGTTTTTT.

The rearrangement joins TRBV29-1 to TRBJ2-2; D is possibly TRBD2 (6 bases). Trimming stripped 3 bases from V and 5 bases from J, with 13 bases between. There are 14 residues in the CDR3. The germline gives CDR1 SQVTM, CDR2 ANQGSEA. The CDR3 nucleotides are TGCAGCGTTGAGGAGGGTGCTAGAACCGGGGAGCTGTTTTTT. Translating gives CSVEEGARTGELFF.

This chain links TRBV19 with TRBJ2-7; possibly TRBD1 for D (6 bases). CDR3 length: 14 residues. Germline V gene lookup returns CDR1 LNHDA and CDR2 SQIVND (reference sequence). Trimming took 3 bases from V and 2 from J, leaving 11 bases between them. Here the CDR3 DNA reads TGTGCCAGTAGTATCACAGGGACGGCCTACGAGCAGTACTTC. It is translated as CASSITGTAYEQYF.

The rearrangement joins TRBV12-2 to TRBJ1-5; TRBD1, as called in the table, went unchecked against the DNA. TRBV12-2 is an annotated pseudogene. This CDR3 has 15 amino acids. The CDR3 bases are TGTGCAAGTCGCTTAGCAGGGGTTCCCAATCAGCCCCAGCATTTT. Its protein is CASRLAGVPNQPQHF.

The chain recombines TRBV7-9 with TRBJ2-5; unclear D gene. CDR1 and CDR2 (germline): SEHNR, FQNEAQ (reference sequence). The length of the CDR3 is 18 residues. V lost 2 bases to trimming and J lost 4 bases, with 23 bases between them. CDR3 in amino acids: CASSLRWQATVKGETQYF. Here the CDR3 DNA reads TGTGCCAGCAGCTTACGGTGGCAGGCCACGGTAAAAGGAGAGACCCAGTACTTC. Supplemented by reference TRBV7-9 and TRBJ2-5, the full variable domain reads DTGVSQNPRHKITKRGQNVTFRCDPISEHNRLYWYRQTLGQGPEFLTYFQNEAQLEKSRLLSDRFSAERPKGSFSTLEIQRTEQGDSAMYLCASSLRWQATVKGETQYFGPGTRLLVL.

The chain carries TRBV7-9 and TRBJ1-1; maybe TRBD1 (6 bases). Germline CDR1 SEHNR, CDR2 FQNEAQ (reference sequence). The CDR3 is 15 residues long. V was pared by 5 bases and J by 1 base, with 14 bases between. The CDR3 DNA reads TGTGCCAGCAGCGTCCAGGGAGGGGGGAACACTGAAGCTTTCTTT. Encoded protein: CASSVQGGGNTEAFF.

This clone was counted only a few times. The chain links TRBV11-3 to TRBJ2-3; D is ambiguous. CDR1 SGHNT and CDR2 YENEEA come from the germline V gene. This CDR3 spans 13 amino acids. Trimming left V 5 bases short and J 0 bases short, with 6 bases between. In nucleotides, the CDR3 is TGTGCCAGCAGCCACTTTAGCACAGATACGCAGTATTTT. It codes for CASSHFSTDTQYF.